The 20 T cell receptor beta chains presented below share a single source sample, sequenced in a study of blood T cell repertoires in COVID-19. Measured with immunoSEQ multiplex PCR; TCRdb has only the in-frame clones, and not every one. Of 30,000 to 50,000 clones listed, around three quarters are singletons. The source material was peripheral blood. The receptor source for this set is a man older than 75 with active or convalescent COVID-19.

The rearrangement links TRBV18 to TRBJ1-1; unclear D gene. The CDR3 is 14 amino acids. Germline V gene sequence: CDR1 KGHSH, CDR2 LQKENI. V shed 2 bases and J shed 1 base, with 8 bases lying between them. The CDR3 DNA follows: TGTGCCAGCTCACCAAACCAGAAGAACACTGAAGCTTTCTTT. Translation gives CASSPNQKNTEAFF. Full variable domain (remainder filled in from reference TRBV18 and TRBJ1-1): NAGVMQNPRHLVRRRGQEARLRCSPMKGHSHVYWYRQLPEEGLKFMVYLQKENIIDESGMPKERFSAEFPKEGPSILRIQQVVRGDSAAYFCASSPNQKNTEAFFGQGTRLTVV.

This chain connects TRBV29-1 to TRBJ1-3; the D is unclear. The V and J ends lost 4 bases and 2 bases respectively, with 6 bases between them. CDR1 SQVTM and CDR2 ANQGSEA come from the germline V gene. The CDR3 has 12 amino acids. CDR3 nucleotides: TGCAGCGTTGTGGCAGCTGGAAACACCATATATTTT. It translates to CSVVAAGNTIYF.

V is TRBV27 and J is TRBJ2-7; 9 bases align to TRBD2. There are 14 residues in the CDR3. V dropped 3 bases and J dropped 2; count of bases not matched to a gene: 2. The V gene's germline CDR1 is MNHEY and CDR2 SMNVEV (reference sequence). The CDR3 DNA follows: TGTGCCAGCAGTTTGACTAGCGGCCCCTACGAGCAGTACTTC. Translation: CASSLTSGPYEQYF.

The rearrangement links TRBV10-3 to TRBJ1-1; weak D call: TRBD1 (5 bases). V dropped 4 bases and J dropped 10 bases, with 13 bases sitting between them. Germline V gene lookup returns CDR1 ENHRY and CDR2 SYGVKD. This CDR3 is built from 12 residues. CDR3: CAISAGGLGAFF. The CDR3 DNA sequence: TGTGCCATCAGTGCGGGGGGACTCGGAGCTTTCTTT.

This chain uses TRBV9 with TRBJ2-3, with TRBD2 identical over 10 bases. The length of the CDR3 is 17 residues. Trimming took 0 bases from V and 2 from J; bases not matched to a gene: 6. Germline V gene data show CDR1 as SGDLS and CDR2 as YYNGEE. Here the CDR3 DNA reads TGTGCCAGCAGCGTAGACAGCGGGGGGGGTCACACAGATACGCAGTATTTT. Translation: CASSVDSGGGHTDTQYF. The full variable domain, its missing parts supplied by reference TRBV9 and TRBJ2-3, is DSGVTQTPKHLITATGQRVTLRCSPRSGDLSVYWYQQSLDQGLQFLIQYYNGEERAKGNILERFSAQQFPDLHSELNLSSLELGDSALYFCASSVDSGGGHTDTQYFGPGTRLTVL.

The CDR3 region is CASSPAAGGSYEQYF. The CDR3 DNA is TGTGCCAGCAGCCCCGCCGCGGGGGGAAGCTACGAGCAGTACTTC. V gene TRBV6-2 or TRBV6-3 combines with J gene TRBJ2-7, with 8 bases fitting TRBD2. V shed 6 bases and J 3 bases; nucleotides not matched to a gene: 10. Germline values: CDR1 MNHEY, CDR2 SVGEGT. The CDR3 covers 15 residues.

The chain combines TRBV4-2 with TRBJ2-7; 10 nucleotides agree with TRBD2. V trimming: 0 bases; J trimming: 4 bases; junction bases outside the gene matches: 6. The V gene's germline CDR1 is LGHNA and CDR2 YNFKEQ. The CDR3 totals 16 residues. The CDR3 region has the DNA TGTGCCAGCAGCCAAGATTTACCAGCGGGAGGGTACGAGCAGTACTTC. Translation gives CASSQDLPAGGYEQYF.

The chain employs TRBV6-6 and TRBJ2-7, with 9 bases aligning to TRBD1. The germline gives CDR1 MNHNY, CDR2 SVGAGI (reference sequence). This CDR3 region has 14 residues. With 3 bases clipped from V and 3 bases from J, the junction kept 3 bases outside the gene matches. The CDR3 here is CASSYRDRVYEQYF. CDR3 bases: TGTGCCAGCAGTTATCGGGACAGGGTCTACGAGCAGTACTTC.

Judged by abundance, this clone is medium-sized. Germline and junction disagree at one end, which may indicate a read error. CDR3 nucleotides: TGTGCCAGCAGCTCGGGGACTAGCGGGAGTAAGAATTTT. It encodes CASSSGTSGSKNF. The chain combines TRBV7-9 with TRBJ2-3; 14 positions agree with TRBD2. The CDR3 runs 13 residues. Germline V gene lookup returns CDR1 SEHNR and CDR2 FQNEAQ (reference sequence).

The rearrangement links TRBV19 to TRBJ1-1; 9 bases match TRBD1. Trimming at V came to 5 bases and at J to 4 bases, leaving 8 bases not matched to a gene. The CDR3 contains 15 residues. Germline CDR1 LNHDA, CDR2 SQIVND (reference sequence). In DNA form, the CDR3 reads TGTGCCAGTAGTTTTCCGGGGACAGGGATCACTGAAGCTTTCTTT. This codes for CASSFPGTGITEAFF.

This clone appeared a few times. The genes are TRBV7-9 and TRBJ2-1; unclear D gene. V was shortened by 5 bases and J by 8 bases, with 4 bases between the two germline ends. Germline assignment: CDR1 SEHNR and CDR2 FQNEAQ (reference sequence). The CDR3 contains 10 residues. The CDR3 region is CASSQDEQFF. The CDR3 nucleotides are TGTGCCAGCAGCCAGGATGAGCAGTTCTTC.

This chain links TRBV7-6 with TRBJ2-7, with a possible D match to TRBD2 (5 bases). Trimming shortened V by 1 base and J by 3 bases, and 13 bases separated the two germline ends. This CDR3 region has 15 residues. The germline gives CDR1 SGHVS, CDR2 FNYEAQ. This chain's CDR3 is CASSLESGWSYEQYF. The CDR3 bases are TGTGCCAGCAGCTTAGAATCGGGGTGGAGCTACGAGCAGTACTTC.

Here the CDR3 reads CASSLAGLAGRNEQYF. In DNA, the CDR3 is TGTGCCAGCAGCTTAGCAGGCCTAGCGGGACGGAACGAGCAGTACTTC. The chain is built from TRBV7-6 and TRBJ2-7; TRBD2 aligns across 9 bases. The CDR3 is 16 amino acids. Germline CDR1 reads SGHVS; CDR2 reads FNYEAQ. V dropped 0 bases and J dropped 5; count of bases not matched to a gene: 8. The full variable domain, in which reference TRBV7-6 and TRBJ2-7 provide the parts outside the CDR3, is GAGVSQSPRYKVTKRGQDVALRCDPISGHVSLYWYRQALGQGPEFLTYFNYEAQQDKSGLPNDRFSAERPEGSISTLTIQRTEQRDSAMYRCASSLAGLAGRNEQYFGPGTRLTVT.

The table lists this clone with a count of one. The rearrangement joins TRBV9 to TRBJ2-3, with 13 bases fitting TRBD2. The CDR3 has 16 residues. The V and J ends lost 3 bases and 6 bases, in that order; junction bases with no gene match: 7. CDR1 is SGDLS, CDR2 YYNGEE, per germline. The CDR3 reads CASSGLAGGSRDTQYF. DNA of the CDR3: TGTGCCAGCAGCGGACTAGCGGGAGGATCAAGGGATACGCAGTATTTT.

This CDR3 is CASTGGIAGNNEQFF. The CDR3 region has the DNA TGTGCCAGCACCGGTGGGATAGCGGGTAACAATGAGCAGTTCTTC. The V and J genes are TRBV28 and TRBJ2-1, with 7 nucleotides matching TRBD2. This CDR3 spans 15 amino acids. V shed 7 bases, J shed 5 bases, and the junction held 11 bases outside the gene matches. CDR1 and CDR2 from the germline V gene are MDHEN and SYDVKM. The full variable domain, in which reference TRBV28 and TRBJ2-1 provide the parts outside the CDR3, is DVKVTQSSRYLVKRTGEKVFLECVQDMDHENMFWYRQDPGLGLRLIYFSYDVKMKEKGDIPEGYSVSREKKERFSLILESASTNQTSMYLCASTGGIAGNNEQFFGPGTRLTVL.

The table lists this clone with a count of one. The CDR3 nucleotides are TGTGCCAGCAGCCCCGGACTAGCGGGATCAAACATTCAGTACTTC. Protein product: CASSPGLAGSNIQYF. This rearrangement joins TRBV7-9 to TRBJ2-4; 12 bases align to TRBD2. CDR3 size: 15 residues. Germline V gene data show CDR1 as SEHNR and CDR2 as FQNEAQ (reference sequence). After removal of 5 bases from V and 6 bases from J, the junction contained 5 bases not matched to a gene.

This chain joins TRBV20-1 and TRBJ2-3; 10 positions agree with TRBD2. The trim removed 3 bases at V and 4 bases at J, leaving 13 bases unmatched. CDR1 is DFQATT and CDR2 is SNEGSKA in the germline V gene (reference sequence). CDR3 length: 17 amino acids. Written as DNA, the CDR3 is TGCAGTGCTAGTCCGGCTAGCGGGGGCCCGCCGGCAGATACGCAGTATTTT. Its translation: CSASPASGGPPADTQYF.

V and J are TRBV28 and TRBJ2-2; D uncertain. The CDR3 contains 14 residues. V lost 1 base and J lost 2, with 5 bases in between. Germline V lookup: CDR1 MDHEN, CDR2 SYDVKM. The CDR3 bases are TGTGCCAGCAGTTTATCCGTTAACACCGGGGAGCTGTTTTTT. It specifies CASSLSVNTGELFF.

V and J are TRBV7-2 and TRBJ1-5; D possibly corresponds to TRBD1 (6 bases). V shed 2 bases and J shed 3 bases, with 14 bases lying between them. This CDR3 is built from 16 residues. CDR1 is SGHTA, CDR2 FQGNSA, per germline. The CDR3 is CASSLQGRPFNQPQHF. In DNA, the CDR3 is TGTGCCAGCAGCTTACAGGGGCGGCCTTTCAATCAGCCCCAGCATTTT.

The chain carries TRBV2 and TRBJ1-1; D is perhaps TRBD1 (6 bases). Deletions cut 5 bases from V and 4 bases from J, with 11 bases between. The CDR3 has 13 amino acids. Germline lookup yields CDR1 SNHLY and CDR2 FYNNEI. The CDR3 DNA sequence: TGTGCCAGCAGTTCGGGACATCCCACTGAAGCTTTCTTT. Protein product: CASSSGHPTEAFF.